Detailed here is one TCR beta chain. This CDR3 has 15 residues. CDR1 is SGHTA, CDR2 FQGNSA, per germline. Trimming took off 5 bases at V and 2 bases at J, with 14 bases between the two ends. This sample was taken from a study of patients and donors after allogeneic stem cell transplantation. MiXCR, run by TCRdb on the RT-PCR reads, gives a single entry per CDR3 protein. The profile covers 390,000 or so distinct CDR3 sequences, with under 20% appearing a single time and less than 8.5% taken by the ten largest. This receptor was identified in a human donor who was either an allogeneic HSCT recipient or a stem cell or donor lymphocyte infusion donor (not recorded which). It is not recorded whose cells these are; they may come from a transplant donor. Material: blood, either unsorted or a sorted T cell fraction (not recorded which). The chain combines TRBV7-2 with TRBJ2-3; D may match TRBD1 or TRBD2 (6 bases each). This CDR3 is CASSRGLLSTDTQYF. The CDR3 DNA reads as TGTGCCAGCAGCCGGGGGCTACTATCCACAGATACGCAGTATTTT. Looking up the rest from reference TRBV7-2 and TRBJ2-3 gives the full variable domain: GAGVSQSPSNKVTEKGKDVELRCDPISGHTALYWYRQSLGQGLEFLIYFQGNSAPDKSGLPSDRFSAERTGGSVSTLTIQRTQQEDSAVYLCASSRGLLSTDTQYFGPGTRLTVL.